The 20 T cell receptor beta chains reported below all come from one sample, sequenced in a study of T cells after yellow fever vaccination. TCRdb re-analysed the 5' RACE reads in MiXCR, keeping a single row per CDR3 protein. This table holds around 320,000 distinct CDR3 sequences, about 10% found once. Here the sequenced sample was CD4+ T cells sorted from PBMCs, taken 5 days after the yellow fever booster vaccination. The receptors derive from a man aged 18 to 29 who received the YFV17D yellow fever vaccine.

This clonotype was counted a few times. The chain has TRBV24-1 and TRBJ1-2; D not certain. Germline values: CDR1 KGHDR, CDR2 SFDVKD. The V end was cut by 4 bases, the J end by 4 bases, with 6 bases between. The CDR3 runs 12 residues. The CDR3 nucleotides read TGTGCCACCAGTGACCCGACCTATGGCTACACCTTC. It is translated as CATSDPTYGYTF.

This clonotype came up many times. The chain uses TRBV12-3 or TRBV12-4 and TRBJ2-2, with D perhaps matching TRBD1 or TRBD2 (5 bases each). V lost 8 bases and J 7 bases, leaving 11 bases between the germline ends. The length of the CDR3 is 12 residues. The CDR3 loop reads CASGLGVGELFF. The CDR3 DNA is TGTGCCAGCGGCTTGGGGGTCGGGGAGCTGTTTTTT.

J is TRBJ2-7 and V is TRBV5-6; no clear D. The ends were cut back, 1 base at V and 3 bases at J, with 8 bases in the middle. Germline V CDR1 and CDR2: SGHDT, YYEEEE. The CDR3 is made up of 13 amino acids. CDR3 sequence reads: CASSLTAYYEQYV. CDR3 nucleotide sequence: TGTGCCAGCAGCTTGACAGCCTACTACGAGCAGTACGTC.

The chain employs TRBV7-9 and TRBJ2-5; the D is unclear. The CDR3 spans 12 residues. Looked up from germline, CDR1 is SEHNR and CDR2 is FQNEAQ (reference sequence). V lost 2 bases to trimming and J lost 9 bases, with 10 bases between them. CDR3 sequence reads: CASSLSLEAQYF. The DNA of the CDR3 is TGTGCCAGCAGCTTAAGTCTCGAGGCCCAGTACTTC.

This clonotype came up a few times. This chain connects TRBV2 to TRBJ1-2, with TRBD1 matching over 7 bases. The V segment lost 7 bases and the J segment 7 bases; nucleotides outside the gene matches: 6. Germline CDR1 is SNHLY and CDR2 is FYNNEI. The CDR3 sequence is 12 residues long. The CDR3 nucleotides read TGTGCCAGCACCACCAACAGGGGTGGCTACACCTTC. Translation gives CASTTNRGGYTF.

This clonotype was detected many times. The junction and the germline gene differ at one end; a read error may be behind it. V and J are TRBV5-1 and TRBJ2-3; 10 bases agree with TRBD1. Germline V CDR1 and CDR2: SGHRS, YFSETQ. This CDR3 comprises 15 residues. The CDR3 here is CASSLGQGGTDTQYF. In DNA form, the CDR3 reads TGTGCCAGCTCACTCGGACAGGGGGGAACAGATACGCAGTATTTT.

The DNA of the CDR3 is TGTGCCAGCAGCCCCCGGGACAGGGGTGGCTACACCTTC. This encodes CASSPRDRGGYTF. V and J are TRBV3-1 and TRBJ1-2; 10 bases align to TRBD1. Looked up from germline, CDR1 is LGHDT and CDR2 is YNNKEL (reference sequence). This CDR3 is built from 13 residues. V shed 4 bases, J shed 7 bases, and the junction held 3 bases outside the gene matches.

This clonotype was seen a few times. The CDR3 sequence: CAWARDRGYEQYF. The CDR3 DNA reads as TGTGCCTGGGCCCGGGACAGGGGCTACGAGCAGTACTTC. The chain is built from TRBV30 and TRBJ2-7; 10 bases are shared with TRBD1. CDR3 length: 13 amino acids. Germline loops: CDR1 GTSNPN, CDR2 SVGIG (reference sequence). The V gene end was trimmed by 5 bases and the J gene end by 3 bases; junction bases not matched to a gene: 4.

V usage is TRBV2 and J usage is TRBJ2-3; D call uncertain. The CDR3 runs to 13 residues. Between the trimmed V and J ends, which lost 3 bases and 2 bases, there was a span of 6 bases. Germline lookup yields CDR1 SNHLY and CDR2 FYNNEI. For the CDR3, the DNA is TGTGCCAGCAGTGAGGGGATCACAGATACGCAGTATTTT. Translation: CASSEGITDTQYF.

The gene calls are TRBV6-2 or TRBV6-3 and TRBJ1-2, with TRBD1 matching 9 bases. This CDR3 has 15 amino acids. The junction had 10 bases not matched to a gene; V was cut back by 6 bases and J by 5 bases. Germline V gene data show CDR1 as MNHEY and CDR2 as SVGEGT. For the CDR3, the DNA is TGTGCCAGCAGGGGCGCCGGGACAGGGAATTATGGCTACACCTTC. Translation gives CASRGAGTGNYGYTF.

The chain carries TRBV7-9 and TRBJ2-2, with 7 bases lining up with TRBD2. Germline CDR1 reads SEHNR; CDR2 reads FQNEAQ (reference sequence). Trimming at V came to 5 bases and at J to 3 bases, leaving 9 bases not matched to a gene. The CDR3 length is 16 residues. For the CDR3, the DNA is TGTGCCAGCAGCCTAGGGCCCCGGGGGGACACCGGGGAGCTGTTTTTT. It translates to CASSLGPRGDTGELFF. The full variable domain, completed using reference TRBV7-9 and TRBJ2-2, is DTGVSQNPRHKITKRGQNVTFRCDPISEHNRLYWYRQTLGQGPEFLTYFQNEAQLEKSRLLSDRFSAERPKGSFSTLEIQRTEQGDSAMYLCASSLGPRGDTGELFFGEGSRLTVL.

The chain employs TRBV20-1 and TRBJ2-1; 9 bases match TRBD2. The CDR3 spans 15 residues. Trimming at V came to 5 bases and at J to 0 bases, leaving 5 bases not matched to a gene. Germline lookup yields CDR1 DFQATT and CDR2 SNEGSKA (reference sequence). This chain's CDR3 is CSAWTSEISYNEQFF. CDR3 nucleotide sequence: TGCAGTGCTTGGACTAGCGAAATCTCCTACAATGAGCAGTTCTTC.

This clonotype was detected many times. The genes are TRBV5-1 and TRBJ2-6; D uncertain. The germline V and J ends were trimmed by 4 bases and 0 bases, with 11 bases remaining between them. Germline assignment: CDR1 SGHRS and CDR2 YFSETQ. The CDR3 covers 16 residues. The CDR3 DNA follows: TGCGCCAGCAGCGCAGTACAGAGCTCTGGGGCCAACGTCCTGACTTTC. It translates to CASSAVQSSGANVLTF.

V usage is TRBV6-2 or TRBV6-3 and J usage is TRBJ2-5; D may be TRBD1 or TRBD2 (5 bases each). Per germline, CDR1 MNHEY and CDR2 SVGEGT. The CDR3 loop spans 14 amino acids. Trimming shortened V by 2 bases and J by 4 bases, and 11 bases separated the two germline ends. CDR3 in amino acids: CASSYRDGRETQYF. The CDR3 DNA is TGTGCCAGCAGTTACCGGGACGGTAGAGAGACCCAGTACTTC.

This clonotype was seen a handful of times. This CDR3 reads CASSSRNARSPLHF. The CDR3 bases are TGTGCCAGCAGCAGCAGGAACGCGAGGTCACCCCTCCACTTT. This chain uses TRBV13 with TRBJ1-6; D unclear. Germline CDR1 PRHDT, CDR2 FYEKMQ (reference sequence). CDR3 length: 14 residues. Trimming took off 5 bases at V and 10 bases at J, with 15 bases between the two ends.

This clonotype was detected a few times. The chain links TRBV12-3 or TRBV12-4 to TRBJ2-7, with 8 bases fitting TRBD1. Trimming took 7 bases from V and 3 from J; bases not matched to a gene: 11. The CDR3 runs 15 residues. This chain's CDR3 is CASTALTGANYEQYF. In nucleotides, the CDR3 is TGTGCCAGCACCGCCTTGACAGGGGCGAACTACGAGCAGTACTTC.

This clonotype was detected many times. J is TRBJ2-4 and V is TRBV5-5, with D perhaps TRBD1 (6 bases). The CDR3 runs 16 residues. Trimming cost V 5 bases and J 3 bases, with 18 bases left between them. CDR1 is SGHKS and CDR2 is YYEKEE in the germline V gene (reference sequence). CDR3 sequence: CASSIEGDRGKNIQYF. CDR3 nucleotide sequence: TGTGCCAGCAGTATCGAGGGGGATAGAGGCAAAAACATTCAGTACTTC. The full variable domain, with the rest looked up from reference TRBV5-5 and TRBJ2-4, is DAGVTQSPTHLIKTRGQQVTLRCSPISGHKSVSWYQQVLGQGPQFIFQYYEKEERGRGNFPDRFSARQFPNYSSELNVNALLLGDSALYLCASSIEGDRGKNIQYFGAGTRLSVL.

This clonotype has only a few counts. The chain employs TRBV12-3 or TRBV12-4 and TRBJ2-4, with unresolved D. The ends were cut back, 2 bases at V and 0 bases at J, with 5 bases in the middle. The CDR3 has 14 amino acids. The CDR3 region has the DNA TGTGCCAGCAGTTTAAGACGAGCCAAAAACATTCAGTACTTC. It specifies CASSLRRAKNIQYF.

The chain joins TRBV4-2 to TRBJ2-7; D may be TRBD1 (5 bases). In germline, CDR1 is LGHNA, CDR2 YNFKEQ. Trimming removed 0 bases from V and 5 bases from J, with 17 bases in between. The CDR3 totals 16 residues. The CDR3 here is CASSQDPPATDHEQYF. As DNA, the CDR3 is TGTGCCAGCAGCCAAGATCCCCCGGCGACAGATCACGAGCAGTACTTC.

This clonotype was counted between two and nine times. The chain has TRBV6-1 and TRBJ1-6; D not resolved. Between the trimmed V and J ends, which lost 4 bases and 8 bases, there was a span of 12 bases. From germline, CDR1 is MNHNS and CDR2 SASEGT. The CDR3 length is 14 residues. CDR3 protein: CASSARVWDSPLHF. The CDR3 nucleotides read TGTGCCAGCAGTGCTCGGGTTTGGGATTCACCCCTCCACTTT.